This T cell receptor (beta chain) is from a study of T cell responses to AZD1222 COVID-19 vaccine. TCRdb's table, derived via immunoSEQ multiplex PCR, lists solely in-frame clones and lacks some. The sample yields over 150,000 clones, roughly 90% seen once. This sample comprised peripheral blood, obtained on day 0 of AZD1222 vaccination. These TCRs come from an adult in good health.

The chain carries TRBV2 and TRBJ1-6, with 7 bases aligning to TRBD1. The V and J ends lost 6 bases and 7 bases, in that order; junction bases with no gene match: 12. The CDR3 length is 16 residues. Per the germline V gene, CDR1 is SNHLY and CDR2 is FYNNEI. CDR3: CASSPQGPERNSPLHF. The CDR3 DNA follows: TGTGCCAGCAGCCCACAGGGGCCCGAGCGAAATTCACCCCTCCACTTT.